The 3 T cell receptor beta chains in this list originate from one sample, sequenced in a study of CD8 T cells in Susac syndrome. Random-hexamer reverse transcription was applied to about 0.45 to 1 ug RNA. In TCRdb, the immunoSEQ multiplex PCR reads were re-called with MiXCR into one record per CDR3 protein. The sample lists roughly 190,000 distinct CDR3 sequences; about 91% were seen once. The sequencing input was CD4+ T cells from PBMCs. These receptors all come from a human donor with Susac syndrome.

A few counts support this clonotype. The chain has TRBV6-5 and TRBJ2-7; 9 bases match TRBD2. This CDR3 has 14 residues. From germline, CDR1 is MNHEY and CDR2 SVGAGI. J lost 1 base, V lost 2 bases, and 0 bases had no gene match. CDR3 sequence (DNA): TGTGCCAGCAGTTACGCGGGAGGGTCCTACGAGCAGTACTTC. It specifies CASSYAGGSYEQYF.

The V call is TRBV25-1, the J call TRBJ2-3; 9 bases fit TRBD2. Germline trimming cut 1 base from V and 4 bases from J; bases unmatched to any gene: 6. This CDR3 spans 16 amino acids. Per germline, CDR1 MGHDK and CDR2 SYGVNS. This chain's CDR3 is CASSESGGGAPDTQYF. In nucleotides, the CDR3 is TGTGCCAGCAGTGAATCTGGCGGGGGGGCCCCAGATACGCAGTATTTT.

This sequence joins TRBV3-1 and TRBJ2-5, with D tentatively TRBD2 (6 bases). Germline assignment: CDR1 LGHDT and CDR2 YNNKEL (reference sequence). Trimming left V 4 bases short and J 4 bases short, with 13 bases between. The CDR3 runs to 14 residues. CDR3 sequence reads: CASSLLAKGETQYF. The CDR3 nucleotides read TGTGCCAGCAGCCTGCTAGCGAAGGGAGAGACCCAGTACTTC.